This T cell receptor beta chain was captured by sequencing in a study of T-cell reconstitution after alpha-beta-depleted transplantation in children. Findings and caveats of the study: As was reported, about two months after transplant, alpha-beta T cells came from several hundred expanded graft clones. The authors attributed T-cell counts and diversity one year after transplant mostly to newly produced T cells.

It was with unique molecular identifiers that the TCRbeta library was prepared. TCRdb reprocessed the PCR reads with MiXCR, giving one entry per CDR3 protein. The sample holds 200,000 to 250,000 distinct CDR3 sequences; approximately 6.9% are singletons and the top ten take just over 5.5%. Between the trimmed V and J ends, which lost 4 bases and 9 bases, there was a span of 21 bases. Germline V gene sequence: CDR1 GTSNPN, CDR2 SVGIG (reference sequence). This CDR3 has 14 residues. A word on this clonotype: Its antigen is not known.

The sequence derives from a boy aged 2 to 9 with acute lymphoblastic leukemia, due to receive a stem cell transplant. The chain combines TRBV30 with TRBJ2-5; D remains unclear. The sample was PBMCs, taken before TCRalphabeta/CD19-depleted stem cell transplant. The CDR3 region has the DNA TGTGCCTGGACCCTCCCCGGGCAGGTCTCTTCCCAGTACTTC. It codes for CAWTLPGQVSSQYF.